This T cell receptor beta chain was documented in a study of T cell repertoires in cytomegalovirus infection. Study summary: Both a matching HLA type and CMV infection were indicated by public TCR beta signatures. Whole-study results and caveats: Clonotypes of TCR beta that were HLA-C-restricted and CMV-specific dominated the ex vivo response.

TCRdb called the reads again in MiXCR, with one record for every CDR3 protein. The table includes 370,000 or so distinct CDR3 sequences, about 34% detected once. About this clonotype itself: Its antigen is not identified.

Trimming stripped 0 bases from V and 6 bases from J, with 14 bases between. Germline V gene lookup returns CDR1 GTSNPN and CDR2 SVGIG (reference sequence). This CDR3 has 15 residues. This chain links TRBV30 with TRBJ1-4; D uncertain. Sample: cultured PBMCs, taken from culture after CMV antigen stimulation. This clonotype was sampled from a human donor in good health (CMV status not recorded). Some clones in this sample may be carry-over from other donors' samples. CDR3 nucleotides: TGTGCCTGGAGTGTGACGACGGAGTTGTATGAAAAACTGTTTTTT. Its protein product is CAWSVTTELYEKLFF. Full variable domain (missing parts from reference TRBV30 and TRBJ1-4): SQTIHQWPATLVQPVGSPLSLECTVEGTSNPNLYWYRQAAGRGLQLLFYSVGIGQISSEVPQNLSASRPQDRQFILSSKKLLLSDSGFYLCAWSVTTELYEKLFFGSGTQLSVL.